This passage covers 3 T cell receptor beta chains from one sample sequenced in a study of regulatory T cells in long-lasting Graves disease. Combining iRepertoire HTBI primers with Arm-PCR of CDR3 regions, the authors built TCR beta libraries. TCRdb re-derived calls from the multiplex PCR reads in MiXCR, one entry per CDR3 protein. The data hold 370,000 or so distinct CDR3 sequences, with around 15% observed a single time. Time point noted: newly diagnosed GD, antithyroid drugs for less than 3 months. RNA extracted from PBMCs served as the sequencing template. This sample was shared with a second study, whose subject was T cells in Graves' hyperthyroidism and ophthalmopathy.

The input for sequencing was peripheral blood mononuclear cells (PBMCs), taken at new diagnosis, from a patient treated with antithyroid drugs. All receptors come from a woman aged 18 to 35 with Graves disease.

As regards this clonotype: A read error may be the cause here, since a much bigger clone is one base away. V gene TRBV5-1 combines with J gene TRBJ2-1, with TRBD2 matching 7 bases. Germline CDR1 and CDR2: SGHRS and YFSETQ. CDR3 length: 18 amino acids. CDR3 sequence: CASTIGASGLSSYNEQSF. Here the CDR3 DNA reads TGCGCCAGCACAATCGGGGCTAGCGGCCTAAGCTCCTACAATGAGCAGTCCTTC.

This clonotype was seen at least ten times. The chain joins TRBV10-3 to TRBJ2-3; TRBD2 aligns across 8 bases. Germline V gene sequence: CDR1 ENHRY, CDR2 SYGVKD. V trimming: 10 bases; J trimming: 5 bases; junction bases outside the gene matches: 8. This CDR3 has 13 amino acids. This CDR3 is CATGGAGIDTQYF. The CDR3 bases are TGTGCCACCGGGGGGGCCGGGATAGATACGCAGTATTTT.

This clonotype was observed at least ten times. The chain carries TRBV20-1 and TRBJ2-7; D not certain. This CDR3 has 16 amino acids. Germline V lookup: CDR1 DFQATT, CDR2 SNEGSKA (reference sequence). The ends were cut back, 0 bases at V and 1 base at J, with 16 bases in the middle. The CDR3 is CSAREGRLPTSYEQYF. CDR3 bases: TGCAGTGCTAGAGAGGGTCGGCTCCCGACTTCCTACGAGCAGTACTTC.